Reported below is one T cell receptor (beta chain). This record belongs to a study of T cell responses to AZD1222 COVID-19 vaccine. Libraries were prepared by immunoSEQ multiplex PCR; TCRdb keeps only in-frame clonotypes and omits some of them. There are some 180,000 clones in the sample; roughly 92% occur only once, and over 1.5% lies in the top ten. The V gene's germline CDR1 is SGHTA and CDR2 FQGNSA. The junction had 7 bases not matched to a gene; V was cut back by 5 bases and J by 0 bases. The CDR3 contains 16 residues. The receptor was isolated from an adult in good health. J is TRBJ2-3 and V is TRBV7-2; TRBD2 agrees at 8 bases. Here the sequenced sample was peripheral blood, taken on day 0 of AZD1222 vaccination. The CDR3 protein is CASSTIGLASTDTQYF. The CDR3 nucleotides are TGTGCCAGCAGCACGATAGGACTAGCCAGCACAGATACGCAGTATTTT.